The source of this T cell receptor (beta chain) is a study of blood T cell repertoires in COVID-19. The wider study: Acute-phase and convalescent COVID-19 samples originated in the United States, Italy and Spain.

In the original processing: Nucleated cell counts were estimated from reference gene primer amplification. Assay used: immunoSEQ multiplex PCR; TCRdb lists only in-frame clones, some missing. V and J calls and clone size are copied from that table; D and trimming were computed from the DNA. The data hold roughly 180,000 clones, with about 88% observed a single time. The trim removed 8 bases at V and 7 bases at J, leaving 18 bases unmatched. CDR1 is GTSNPN, CDR2 SVGIG, per germline (reference sequence). The CDR3 contains 16 residues. The chain uses TRBV30 and TRBJ2-2; 8 nucleotides match TRBD2. This clonotype was sampled from a woman between 50 and 59 years old with COVID-19, enrolled during active disease. Sequenced: peripheral blood. The chain's CDR3 is CAGSGPGGAVVGELFF. Written as DNA, the CDR3 is TGTGCCGGAAGTGGGCCCGGGGGGGCTGTGGTCGGGGAGCTGTTTTTT.